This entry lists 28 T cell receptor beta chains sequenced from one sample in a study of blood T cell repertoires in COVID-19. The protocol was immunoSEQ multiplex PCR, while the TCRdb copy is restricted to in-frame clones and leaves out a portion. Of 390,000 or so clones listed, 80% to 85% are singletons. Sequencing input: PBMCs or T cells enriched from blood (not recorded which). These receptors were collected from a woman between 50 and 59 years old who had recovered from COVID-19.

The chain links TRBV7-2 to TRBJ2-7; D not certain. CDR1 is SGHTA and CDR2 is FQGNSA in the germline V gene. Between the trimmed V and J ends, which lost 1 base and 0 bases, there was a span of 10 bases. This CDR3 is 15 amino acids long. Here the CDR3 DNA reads TGTGCCAGCAGCTTAGTGCCAACGAGCTCCTACGAGCAGTACTTC. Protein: CASSLVPTSSYEQYF.

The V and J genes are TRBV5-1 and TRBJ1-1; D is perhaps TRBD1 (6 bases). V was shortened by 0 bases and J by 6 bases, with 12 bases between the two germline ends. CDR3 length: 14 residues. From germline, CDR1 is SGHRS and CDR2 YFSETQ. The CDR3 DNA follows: TGCGCCAGCAGCTTGGAGGGGGGGACGTCTGAAGCTTTCTTT. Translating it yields CASSLEGGTSEAFF.

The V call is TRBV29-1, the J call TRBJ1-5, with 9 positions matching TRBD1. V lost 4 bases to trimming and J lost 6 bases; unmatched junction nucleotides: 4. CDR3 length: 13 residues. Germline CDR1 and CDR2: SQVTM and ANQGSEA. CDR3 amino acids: CSVATGGPQPQHF. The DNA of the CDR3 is TGCAGCGTTGCCACAGGGGGCCCTCAGCCCCAGCATTTT.

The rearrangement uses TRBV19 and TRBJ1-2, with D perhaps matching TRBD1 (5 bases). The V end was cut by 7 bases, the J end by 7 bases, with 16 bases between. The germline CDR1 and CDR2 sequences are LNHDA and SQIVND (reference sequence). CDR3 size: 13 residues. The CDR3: CASTPGRGGGYTF. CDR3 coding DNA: TGTGCCAGTACCCCCGGGAGGGGCGGTGGCTACACCTTC.

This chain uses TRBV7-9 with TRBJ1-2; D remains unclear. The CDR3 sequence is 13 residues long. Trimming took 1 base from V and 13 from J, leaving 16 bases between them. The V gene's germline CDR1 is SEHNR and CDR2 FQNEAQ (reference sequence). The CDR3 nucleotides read TGTGCCAGCAGCTTAGACCTCGTTCTAGGCCCCACCTTC. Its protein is CASSLDLVLGPTF.

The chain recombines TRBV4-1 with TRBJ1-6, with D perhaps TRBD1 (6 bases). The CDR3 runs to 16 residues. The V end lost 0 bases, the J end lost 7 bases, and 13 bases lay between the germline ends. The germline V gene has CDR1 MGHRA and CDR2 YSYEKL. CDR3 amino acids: CASSQDGWGRNSPLHF. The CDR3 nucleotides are TGCGCCAGCAGCCAAGATGGGTGGGGGCGGAATTCACCCCTCCACTTT.

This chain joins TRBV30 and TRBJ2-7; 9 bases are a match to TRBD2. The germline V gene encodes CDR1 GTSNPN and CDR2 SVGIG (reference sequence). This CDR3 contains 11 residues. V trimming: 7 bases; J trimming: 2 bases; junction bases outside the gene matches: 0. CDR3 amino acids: CALAGAYEQYF. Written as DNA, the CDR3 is TGTGCCTTAGCGGGGGCCTACGAGCAGTACTTC.

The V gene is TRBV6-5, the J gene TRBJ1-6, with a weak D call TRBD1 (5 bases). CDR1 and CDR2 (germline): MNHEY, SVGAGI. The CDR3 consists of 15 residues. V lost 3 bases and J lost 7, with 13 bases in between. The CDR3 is CASSYTQGPNSPLHF. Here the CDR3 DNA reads TGTGCCAGCAGTTATACTCAGGGTCCGAATTCACCCCTCCACTTT.

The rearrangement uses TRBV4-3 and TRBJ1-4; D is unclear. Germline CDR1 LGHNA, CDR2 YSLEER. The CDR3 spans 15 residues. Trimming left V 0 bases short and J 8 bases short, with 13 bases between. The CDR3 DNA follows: TGCGCCAGCAGCCAAGATTCGGGGTCTTTAGAAAAACTGTTTTTT. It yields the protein CASSQDSGSLEKLFF.

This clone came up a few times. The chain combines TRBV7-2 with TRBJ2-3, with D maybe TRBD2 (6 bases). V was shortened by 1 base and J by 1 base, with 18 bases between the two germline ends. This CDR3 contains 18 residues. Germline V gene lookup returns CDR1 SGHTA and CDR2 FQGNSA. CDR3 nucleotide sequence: TGTGCCAGCAGCTTAGTTGGGTTCGGGACTTGGGGCACAGATACGCAGTATTTT. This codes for CASSLVGFGTWGTDTQYF.

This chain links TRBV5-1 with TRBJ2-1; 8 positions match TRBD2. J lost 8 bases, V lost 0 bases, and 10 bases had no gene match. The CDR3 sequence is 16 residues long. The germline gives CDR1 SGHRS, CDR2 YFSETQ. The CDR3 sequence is CASSLVASGSLDEQFF. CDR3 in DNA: TGCGCCAGCAGCTTGGTTGCTAGCGGGTCCCTGGATGAGCAGTTCTTC.

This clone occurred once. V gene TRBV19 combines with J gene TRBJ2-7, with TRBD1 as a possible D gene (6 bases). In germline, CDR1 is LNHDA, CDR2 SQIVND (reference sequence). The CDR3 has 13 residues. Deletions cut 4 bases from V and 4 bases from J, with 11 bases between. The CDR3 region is CASSNGQLYEQYF. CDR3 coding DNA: TGTGCCAGTAGTAATGGACAGCTTTACGAGCAGTACTTC.

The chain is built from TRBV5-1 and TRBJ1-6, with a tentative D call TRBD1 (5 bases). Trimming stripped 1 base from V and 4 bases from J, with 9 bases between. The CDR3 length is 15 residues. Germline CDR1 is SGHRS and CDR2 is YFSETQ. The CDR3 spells CASSLLGEYNSPLHF. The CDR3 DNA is TGCGCCAGCAGCTTGTTAGGGGAATATAATTCACCCCTCCACTTT.

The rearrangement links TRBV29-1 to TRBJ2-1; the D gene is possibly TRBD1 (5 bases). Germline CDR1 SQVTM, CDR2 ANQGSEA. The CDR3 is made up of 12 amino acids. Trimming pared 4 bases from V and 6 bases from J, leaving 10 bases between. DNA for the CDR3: TGCAGCGTTGGTGGGCAGGGCAATGAGCAGTTCTTC. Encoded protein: CSVGGQGNEQFF.

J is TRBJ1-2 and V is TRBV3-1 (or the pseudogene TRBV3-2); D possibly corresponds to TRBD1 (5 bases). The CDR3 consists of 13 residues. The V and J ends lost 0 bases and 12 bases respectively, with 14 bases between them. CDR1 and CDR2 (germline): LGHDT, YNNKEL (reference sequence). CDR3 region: CASSQDQGLGDTF. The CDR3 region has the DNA TGTGCCAGCAGCCAAGACCAGGGACTCGGAGACACCTTC.

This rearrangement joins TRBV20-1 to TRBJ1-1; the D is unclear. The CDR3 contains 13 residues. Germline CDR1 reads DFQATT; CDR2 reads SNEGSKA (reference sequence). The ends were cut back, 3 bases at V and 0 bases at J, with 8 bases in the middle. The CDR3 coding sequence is TGCAGTGCTAGTTTGGGCGTGAACACTGAAGCTTTCTTT. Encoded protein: CSASLGVNTEAFF.

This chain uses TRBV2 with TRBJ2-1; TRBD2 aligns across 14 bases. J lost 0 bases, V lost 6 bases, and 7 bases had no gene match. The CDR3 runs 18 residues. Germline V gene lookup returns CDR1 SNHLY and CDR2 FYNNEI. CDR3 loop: CASSRLAGGPSSYNEQFF. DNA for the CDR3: TGTGCCAGCAGCCGACTAGCGGGGGGGCCGTCCTCCTACAATGAGCAGTTCTTC.

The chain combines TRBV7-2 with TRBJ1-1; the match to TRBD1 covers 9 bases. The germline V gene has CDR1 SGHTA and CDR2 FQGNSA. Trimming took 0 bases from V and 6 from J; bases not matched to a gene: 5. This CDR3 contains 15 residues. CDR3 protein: CASSLAGTGRSEAFF. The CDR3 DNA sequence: TGTGCCAGCAGCTTAGCGGGGACAGGGAGATCTGAAGCTTTCTTT.

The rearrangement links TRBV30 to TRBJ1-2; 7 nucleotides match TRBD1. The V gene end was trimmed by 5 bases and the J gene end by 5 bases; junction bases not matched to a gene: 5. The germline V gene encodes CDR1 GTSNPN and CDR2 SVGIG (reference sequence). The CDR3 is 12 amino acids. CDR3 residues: CAWSGTEYGYTF. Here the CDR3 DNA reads TGTGCCTGGTCCGGGACAGAGTATGGCTACACCTTC.

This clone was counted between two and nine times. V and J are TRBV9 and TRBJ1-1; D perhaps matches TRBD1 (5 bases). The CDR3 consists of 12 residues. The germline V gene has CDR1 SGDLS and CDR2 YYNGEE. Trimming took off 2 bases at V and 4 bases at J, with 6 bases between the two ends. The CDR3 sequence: CASSVGGTEAFF. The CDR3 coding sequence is TGTGCCAGCAGCGTGGGGGGCACTGAAGCTTTCTTT.

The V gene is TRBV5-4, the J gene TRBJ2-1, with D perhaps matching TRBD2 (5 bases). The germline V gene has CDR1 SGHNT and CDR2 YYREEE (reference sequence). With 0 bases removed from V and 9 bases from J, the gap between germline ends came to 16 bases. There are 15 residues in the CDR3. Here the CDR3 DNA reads TGTGCCAGCAGCTTGGGCGGGTTGGGTCGAGGTGAGCAGTTCTTC. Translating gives CASSLGGLGRGEQFF.

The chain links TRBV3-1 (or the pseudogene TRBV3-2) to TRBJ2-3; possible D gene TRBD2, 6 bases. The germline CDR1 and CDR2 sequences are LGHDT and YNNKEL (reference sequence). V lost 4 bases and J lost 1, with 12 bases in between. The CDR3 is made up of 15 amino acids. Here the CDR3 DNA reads TGTGCCAGCAGCCCCCTCGCGGGGCGCACAGATACGCAGTATTTT. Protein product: CASSPLAGRTDTQYF.

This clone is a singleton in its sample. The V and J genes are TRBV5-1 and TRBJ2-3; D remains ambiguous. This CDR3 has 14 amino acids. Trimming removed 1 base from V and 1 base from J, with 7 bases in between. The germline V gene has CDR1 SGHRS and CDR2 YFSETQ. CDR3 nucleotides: TGCGCCAGCAGCTTGCCTACCGGCACAGATACGCAGTATTTT. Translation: CASSLPTGTDTQYF. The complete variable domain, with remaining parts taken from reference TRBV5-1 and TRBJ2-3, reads KAGVTQTPRYLIKTRGQQVTLSCSPISGHRSVSWYQQTPGQGLQFLFEYFSETQRNKGNFPGRFSGRQFSNSRSEMNVSTLELGDSALYLCASSLPTGTDTQYFGPGTRLTVL.

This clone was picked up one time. CDR3 region: CASGDPAVSNQPQHF. CDR3 sequence (DNA): TGTGCCAGCGGAGATCCAGCCGTTAGCAATCAGCCCCAGCATTTT. The chain links TRBV5-8 to TRBJ1-5; D is uncertain. The CDR3 totals 15 residues. Germline V gives CDR1 SGHTS, CDR2 YDEGEE. Trimming cost V 7 bases and J 0 bases, with 14 bases left between them. Full variable domain (missing parts from reference TRBV5-8 and TRBJ1-5): EAGVTQSPTHLIKTRGQQATLRCSPISGHTSVYWYQQALGLGLQFLLWYDEGEERNRGNFPPRFSGRQFPNYSSELNVNALELEDSALYLCASGDPAVSNQPQHFGDGTRLSIL.

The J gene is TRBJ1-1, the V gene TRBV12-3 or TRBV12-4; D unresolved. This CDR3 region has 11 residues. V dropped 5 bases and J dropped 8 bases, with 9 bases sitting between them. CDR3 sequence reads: CASSARVEAFF. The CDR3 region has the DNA TGTGCCAGCAGTGCCCGGGTGGAAGCTTTCTTT.

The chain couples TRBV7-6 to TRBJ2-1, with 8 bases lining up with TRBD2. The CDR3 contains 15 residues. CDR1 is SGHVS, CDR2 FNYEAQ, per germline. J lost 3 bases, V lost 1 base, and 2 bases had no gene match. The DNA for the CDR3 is TGTGCCAGCAGCTTAGTACTAGCGGTCTACAATGAGCAGTTCTTC. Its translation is CASSLVLAVYNEQFF.

CDR3 protein: CASSWMGAGVPKNIQYF. DNA for the CDR3: TGTGCCAGCAGTTGGATGGGAGCAGGCGTCCCCAAAAACATTCAGTACTTC. This chain joins TRBV6-2 or TRBV6-3 and TRBJ2-4; D perhaps matches TRBD2 (5 bases). The CDR3 loop spans 17 amino acids. Trimming took 4 bases from V and 2 from J, leaving 18 bases between them. Germline CDR1 is MNHEY and CDR2 is SVGEGT.

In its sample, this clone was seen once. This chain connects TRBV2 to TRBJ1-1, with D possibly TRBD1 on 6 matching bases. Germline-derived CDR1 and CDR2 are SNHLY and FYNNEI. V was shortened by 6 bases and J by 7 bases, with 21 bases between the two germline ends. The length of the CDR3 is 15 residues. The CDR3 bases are TGTGCCAGCAGCGAGGACAGACCCCGAAATGTTGAAGCTTTCTTT. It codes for CASSEDRPRNVEAFF. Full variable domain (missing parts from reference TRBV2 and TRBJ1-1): EPEVTQTPSHQVTQMGQEVILRCVPISNHLYFYWYRQILGQKVEFLVSFYNNEISEKSEIFDDQFSVERPDGSNFTLKIRSTKLEDSAMYFCASSEDRPRNVEAFFGQGTRLTVV.